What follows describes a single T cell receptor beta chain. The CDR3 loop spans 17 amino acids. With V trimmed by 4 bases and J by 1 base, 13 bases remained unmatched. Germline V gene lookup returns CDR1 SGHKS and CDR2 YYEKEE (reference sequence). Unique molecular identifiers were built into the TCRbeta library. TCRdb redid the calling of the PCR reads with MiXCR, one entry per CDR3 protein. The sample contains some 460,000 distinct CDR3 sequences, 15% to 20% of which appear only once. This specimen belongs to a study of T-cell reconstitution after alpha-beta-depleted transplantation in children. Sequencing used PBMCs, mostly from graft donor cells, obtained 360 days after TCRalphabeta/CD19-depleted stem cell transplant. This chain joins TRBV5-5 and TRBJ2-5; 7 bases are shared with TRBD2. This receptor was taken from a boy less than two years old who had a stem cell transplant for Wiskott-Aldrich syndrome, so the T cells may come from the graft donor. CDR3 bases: TGTGCCAGCAGCACGTGGTTCAGCGGGGCTCTCCAAGAGACCCAGTACTTC. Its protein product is CASSTWFSGALQETQYF.